This note documents a single T cell receptor (beta chain) sequence. This CDR3 comprises 15 residues. Germline CDR1 reads SGHTA; CDR2 reads FQGNSA. V trimming: 0 bases; J trimming: 5 bases; junction bases outside the gene matches: 5. As originally analysed: Counts of nucleated cells, estimated from reference gene primer amplification, were obtained. TCRdb's copy holds only in-frame clones and misses some; the assay was immunoSEQ multiplex PCR. That table furnishes V, J and clone size, whereas the DNA furnished D and trimming. There are more than 35,000 clones in the sample; around 79% occur only once, and approximately 23% lies in the top ten. These data are taken from a study of blood T cell repertoires in COVID-19. Background on the study: Acute-phase and convalescent COVID-19 samples originated in the United States, Italy and Spain. Sources were T cells, B-cell-depleted T cells, or PBMCs; the material itself was cDNA or gDNA.

This TCR was sampled from a man aged 65 to 79 with acute or convalescent COVID-19. J is TRBJ2-3 and V is TRBV7-2, with 7 bases fitting TRBD2. Sequenced input: peripheral blood. CDR3 nucleotides: TGTGCCAGCAGCTTAGCTGTGCGGGAGATAGATACGCAGTATTTT. Encoded protein: CASSLAVREIDTQYF. Combining the CDR3 with reference TRBV7-2 and TRBJ2-3 gives the whole variable domain GAGVSQSPSNKVTEKGKDVELRCDPISGHTALYWYRQSLGQGLEFLIYFQGNSAPDKSGLPSDRFSAERTGGSVSTLTIQRTQQEDSAVYLCASSLAVREIDTQYFGPGTRLTVL.